The 18 T cell receptor beta chains below all came from one sample that was sequenced in a study of radiotherapy plus CTLA-4 blockade in lung cancer. Generated by immunoSEQ multiplex PCR, the TCRdb table keeps only in-frame clones and is missing some. The sample carries under 95,000 clones, less than 85% recorded once. Source: peripheral blood, taken from a patient treated with radiotherapy plus ipilimumab. These receptors all stem from a human donor with non-small cell lung cancer who had stable disease on radiotherapy plus ipilimumab.

V is TRBV7-9 and J is TRBJ2-1, with TRBD2 matching over 7 bases. The CDR3 sequence is 15 residues long. Germline V gives CDR1 SEHNR, CDR2 FQNEAQ (reference sequence). The V and J ends lost 5 bases and 3 bases, in that order; junction bases with no gene match: 7. Here the CDR3 reads CASSTGLVFYNEQFF. As DNA, the CDR3 is TGTGCCAGCAGCACCGGACTAGTCTTCTACAATGAGCAGTTCTTC.

This clone turned up a few times. The V call is TRBV30, the J call TRBJ2-7; the match to TRBD1 covers 7 bases. The CDR3 is 11 amino acids. With 1 base clipped from V and 6 bases from J, the junction kept 0 bases outside the gene matches. The germline V gene encodes CDR1 GTSNPN and CDR2 SVGIG (reference sequence). As DNA, the CDR3 is TGTGCCTGGAGTGAGGGGGCCGAGCAGTACTTC. It encodes CAWSEGAEQYF. Variable domain in full (rest from reference TRBV30 and TRBJ2-7): SQTIHQWPATLVQPVGSPLSLECTVEGTSNPNLYWYRQAAGRGLQLLFYSVGIGQISSEVPQNLSASRPQDRQFILSSKKLLLSDSGFYLCAWSEGAEQYFGPGTRLTVT.

V gene TRBV18 combines with J gene TRBJ1-1, with 8 bases matching TRBD1. Germline loops: CDR1 KGHSH, CDR2 LQKENI. The CDR3 sequence is 15 residues long. With V trimmed by 3 bases and J by 2 bases, 5 bases remained unmatched. Written as DNA, the CDR3 is TGTGCCAGCTCACCCCCGACAGGGGCCAACACTGAAGCTTTCTTT. Residues: CASSPPTGANTEAFF. The full variable domain, completed using reference TRBV18 and TRBJ1-1, is NAGVMQNPRHLVRRRGQEARLRCSPMKGHSHVYWYRQLPEEGLKFMVYLQKENIIDESGMPKERFSAEFPKEGPSILRIQQVVRGDSAAYFCASSPPTGANTEAFFGQGTRLTVV.

CDR3 loop: CASSQGTASGYTF. The CDR3 DNA reads as TGTGCCAGCAGCCAGGGGACCGCCTCCGGCTACACCTTC. The J gene is TRBJ1-2, the V gene TRBV28; possible D gene TRBD1, 6 bases. The CDR3 is 13 amino acids. Looked up from germline, CDR1 is MDHEN and CDR2 is SYDVKM. V was trimmed by 6 bases and J by 8 bases, leaving 16 bases between them.

V gene TRBV4-2 combines with J gene TRBJ1-2, with D possibly matching TRBD1 (6 bases). Germline loops: CDR1 LGHNA, CDR2 YNFKEQ. The CDR3 has 15 amino acids. The V and J ends lost 2 bases and 5 bases respectively, with 15 bases between them. This CDR3 is CASSQSQGSNYGYTF. CDR3 coding DNA: TGTGCCAGCAGCCAATCACAGGGCAGCAATTATGGCTACACCTTC.

The V call is TRBV5-1, the J call TRBJ1-4, with TRBD1 identical over 8 bases. The germline V gene has CDR1 SGHRS and CDR2 YFSETQ. V gave up 5 bases and J gave up 4 bases; unmatched junction bases: 7. The CDR3 is 15 amino acids. As DNA, the CDR3 is TGCGCCAGCAGAACGACAGGGGTTGGTAATGAAAAACTGTTTTTT. This translates into CASRTTGVGNEKLFF.

This clone was found a few times. The chain couples TRBV5-1 to TRBJ1-5; no clear D. The V end lost 0 bases, the J end lost 4 bases, and 11 bases lay between the germline ends. CDR1 and CDR2 from the germline V gene are SGHRS and YFSETQ. The CDR3 covers 15 residues. The CDR3 DNA is TGCGCCAGCAGCTTGGCCCCAGGCCCGAATCAGCCCCAGCATTTT. This codes for CASSLAPGPNQPQHF.

This rearrangement joins TRBV5-1 to TRBJ2-3; a weak D match, TRBD1 (5 bases). The V gene's germline CDR1 is SGHRS and CDR2 YFSETQ. V was clipped by 4 bases and J by 4 bases, with 10 bases between them. The CDR3 runs to 13 residues. CDR3 sequence: CASSPTVADTQYF. CDR3 sequence (DNA): TGCGCCAGCAGCCCGACAGTGGCAGATACGCAGTATTTT.

This clone was recorded once. The chain carries TRBV19 and TRBJ1-1; the D gene is possibly TRBD1 (5 bases). There are 18 residues in the CDR3. Trimming shortened V by 2 bases and J by 0 bases, and 19 bases separated the two germline ends. Per the germline V gene, CDR1 is LNHDA and CDR2 is SQIVND (reference sequence). The CDR3 loop reads CASSIIWVSAGMNTEAFF. The CDR3 coding sequence is TGTGCCAGTAGTATAATCTGGGTTTCGGCAGGGATGAACACTGAAGCTTTCTTT.

The CDR3 region has the DNA TGTGCCAGCAGCTTGTGGGGACAGGGGACGTGGGAGCAGTACTTC. As protein: CASSLWGQGTWEQYF. The chain combines TRBV5-6 with TRBJ2-7; 10 bases agree with TRBD1. CDR1 and CDR2 (germline): SGHDT, YYEEEE. The CDR3 sequence is 15 residues long. V lost 1 base and J lost 7; bases outside the gene matches: 8.

The rearrangement uses TRBV5-1 and TRBJ2-3; weak D call: TRBD2 (6 bases). Trimming took off 4 bases at V and 6 bases at J, with 15 bases between the two ends. The germline V gene has CDR1 SGHRS and CDR2 YFSETQ. The CDR3 spans 14 residues. The CDR3 protein is CASSQGLAADTQYF. The CDR3 DNA follows: TGCGCCAGCAGCCAGGGCTTAGCGGCTGATACGCAGTATTTT.

The CDR3 here is CSVTVIEQFF. CDR3 in DNA: TGCAGCGTTACCGTTATCGAGCAGTTCTTC. The chain has TRBV29-1 and TRBJ2-1; no definite D call. CDR1 is SQVTM and CDR2 is ANQGSEA in the germline V gene. V was pared by 5 bases and J by 10 bases, with 9 bases between. The CDR3 length is 10 residues.

The chain has TRBV6-5 and TRBJ2-1; TRBD2 matches at 11 bases. V lost 4 bases to trimming and J lost 8 bases; unmatched junction nucleotides: 7. The germline gives CDR1 MNHEY, CDR2 SVGAGI. The CDR3 has 15 residues. The CDR3 sequence is CASSFGTSGIDEQFF. The CDR3 DNA reads TGTGCCAGCAGTTTCGGGACTAGCGGAATTGATGAGCAGTTCTTC.

The count of this clone is one. The chain joins TRBV30 to TRBJ2-2; D gene ambiguous. With 4 bases removed from V and 0 bases from J, the gap between germline ends came to 15 bases. The CDR3 sequence is 16 residues long. Germline V gives CDR1 GTSNPN, CDR2 SVGIG (reference sequence). CDR3 coding DNA: TGTGCCTGGAATATACTCTGGGCAGCGAACACCGGGGAGCTGTTTTTT. It yields the protein CAWNILWAANTGELFF.

This clone was seen only once. The V gene is TRBV9, the J gene TRBJ1-5; the D is unclear. Germline values: CDR1 SGDLS, CDR2 YYNGEE. This CDR3 spans 13 amino acids. Trimming shortened V by 0 bases and J by 0 bases, and 1 base separated the two germline ends. The CDR3 loop is CASSVGSNQPQHF. CDR3 DNA sequence: TGTGCCAGCAGCGTAGGTAGCAATCAGCCCCAGCATTTT.

The chain is built from TRBV7-2 and TRBJ2-3, with 9 nucleotides matching TRBD2. The length of the CDR3 is 16 residues. Looked up from germline, CDR1 is SGHTA and CDR2 is FQGNSA. Losses at the gene ends were 5 bases for V and 0 bases for J; bases not matched to a gene: 6. As DNA, the CDR3 is TGTGCCAGCAGCCCTAGCGGGGTACTTAGCACAGATACGCAGTATTTT. Translation gives CASSPSGVLSTDTQYF.

This clone was detected once. This rearrangement joins TRBV6-1 to TRBJ2-7, with 11 bases fitting TRBD2. Germline CDR1 and CDR2: MNHNS and SASEGT. The CDR3 runs 15 residues. V lost 7 bases to trimming and J lost 1 base; unmatched junction nucleotides: 6. The chain's CDR3 is CASNDSGRGSYEQYF. The CDR3 DNA reads as TGTGCCAGCAACGATAGCGGGAGGGGGTCCTACGAGCAGTACTTC.

This clone showed up just a few times. This chain connects TRBV30 to TRBJ1-2, with 9 bases matching TRBD1. In germline, CDR1 is GTSNPN, CDR2 SVGIG (reference sequence). The CDR3 runs 12 residues. J lost 11 bases, V lost 3 bases, and 7 bases had no gene match. In nucleotides, the CDR3 is TGTGCCTGGAGCCGGGACAGGGAGGGATACACCTTC. Its protein is CAWSRDREGYTF.